A single sample gave rise to the 30 T cell receptor beta chains below, sequenced in a study of cytomegalovirus exposure and HLA in healthy donors. PCR amplification relied on 60 Vbeta primers (plus 13 Jbeta primers). The data were produced by immunoSEQ multiplex PCR, yet TCRdb's version contains in-frame clones alone and is incomplete. Of some 130,000 clones in the sample, over 60% are singletons; the top ten hold over 1%. Sequences were obtained from PBMCs. The receptors stem from a human donor in good health.

The rearrangement uses TRBV6-5 and TRBJ1-1; 8 nucleotides agree with TRBD1. Unmatched junction bases numbered 18, after V lost 2 bases and J lost 13 bases. The germline V gene encodes CDR1 MNHEY and CDR2 SVGAGI. The CDR3 extends over 16 amino acids. CDR3 bases: TGTGCCAGCAGTTACGCCGCCGGGACAGGCGTTCCGGGGGTTTTCTTT. As protein: CASSYAAGTGVPGVFF.

V usage is TRBV7-2 and J usage is TRBJ2-5; TRBD2 might be the D (5 bases). Germline V gene lookup returns CDR1 SGHTA and CDR2 FQGNSA. This CDR3 comprises 14 residues. V dropped 5 bases and J dropped 2 bases, with 12 bases sitting between them. The CDR3 loop reads CASSRGMGQETQYF. The DNA of the CDR3 is TGTGCCAGCAGCCGAGGGATGGGACAAGAGACCCAGTACTTC.

This sequence joins TRBV6-5 and TRBJ2-3, with 7 bases aligning to TRBD1. The CDR3 runs to 15 residues. Germline V CDR1 and CDR2: MNHEY, SVGAGI. Trimming cost V 4 bases and J 0 bases; bases outside gene matches: 4. The CDR3 nucleotides read TGTGCCAGCAGTTTAGGGGACAGTAGCACAGATACGCAGTATTTT. This encodes CASSLGDSSTDTQYF.

The chain couples TRBV13 to TRBJ1-2; 10 bases map to TRBD1. Germline CDR1 is PRHDT and CDR2 is FYEKMQ (reference sequence). Trimming cost V 4 bases and J 3 bases; bases outside gene matches: 5. The CDR3 totals 15 residues. The CDR3 loop is CASSWGTGADYGYTF. CDR3 bases: TGTGCCAGCAGCTGGGGGACAGGGGCCGACTATGGCTACACCTTC. The whole variable domain, remainder taken from reference TRBV13 and TRBJ1-2, is AAGVIQSPRHLIKEKRETATLKCYPIPRHDTVYWYQQGPGQDPQFLISFYEKMQSDKGSIPDRFSAQQFSDYHSELNMSSLELGDSALYFCASSWGTGADYGYTFGSGTRLTVV.

The rearrangement uses TRBV6-5 and TRBJ2-7; 9 bases align to TRBD2. Germline CDR1 reads MNHEY; CDR2 reads SVGAGI. There are 15 residues in the CDR3. J lost 4 bases, V lost 6 bases, and 10 bases had no gene match. The DNA for the CDR3 is TGTGCCAGCAGGCGGGGGGGGGATATGGGTTACGAGCAGTACTTC. This codes for CASRRGGDMGYEQYF.

The chain employs TRBV2 and TRBJ1-5; TRBD1 agrees at 7 bases. The length of the CDR3 is 18 residues. Trimming removed 6 bases from V and 0 bases from J; junction bases left unmatched: 14. Germline assignment: CDR1 SNHLY and CDR2 FYNNEI. CDR3 in amino acids: CASRAQGRRSFSNQPQHF. The CDR3 DNA is TGTGCCAGCAGAGCACAGGGGCGAAGGTCCTTTAGCAATCAGCCCCAGCATTTT.

The chain is built from TRBV7-9 and TRBJ2-7; D unclear. V was pared by 7 bases and J by 4 bases, with 11 bases between. The CDR3 spans 12 residues. Germline V lookup: CDR1 SEHNR, CDR2 FQNEAQ (reference sequence). This chain's CDR3 is CASTYSQYEQYF. The CDR3 DNA is TGTGCCAGCACCTACAGTCAATACGAGCAGTACTTC.

This chain joins TRBV18 and TRBJ1-1, with D tentatively TRBD1 (5 bases). Trimming shortened V by 3 bases and J by 5 bases, and 13 bases separated the two germline ends. Germline CDR1 is KGHSH and CDR2 is LQKENI. This CDR3 has 14 residues. In nucleotides, the CDR3 is TGTGCCAGCTCACCCCGAGGGGAGGGGACTGAAGCTTTCTTT. It yields the protein CASSPRGEGTEAFF.

This chain joins TRBV6-5 and TRBJ1-4; 8 bases match TRBD1. Per the germline V gene, CDR1 is MNHEY and CDR2 is SVGAGI. The CDR3 contains 15 residues. V trimming: 0 bases; J trimming: 4 bases; junction bases outside the gene matches: 1. The CDR3 sequence: CASSYSDRGNEKLFF. CDR3 coding DNA: TGTGCCAGCAGTTACTCTGACAGGGGTAATGAAAAACTGTTTTTT.

The V gene is TRBV19, the J gene TRBJ2-1, with a tentative D call TRBD1 (6 bases). The germline CDR1 and CDR2 sequences are LNHDA and SQIVND (reference sequence). This CDR3 has 13 residues. Trimming stripped 7 bases from V and 9 bases from J, with 16 bases between. The CDR3 DNA reads TGTGCCAGTAATCATATGACAGGAGGTGAGCAGTTCTTC. Protein sequence: CASNHMTGGEQFF.

The rearrangement links TRBV6-1 to TRBJ1-2, with a possible D match to TRBD1 (6 bases). V dropped 2 bases and J dropped 1 base, with 14 bases sitting between them. CDR1 is MNHNS, CDR2 SASEGT, per germline. This CDR3 spans 16 amino acids. The DNA of the CDR3 is TGTGCCAGCAGTGAACGGACAGACCTCTTTAACTATGGCTACACCTTC. The encoded protein is CASSERTDLFNYGYTF.

This rearrangement joins TRBV2 to TRBJ2-5; 7 bases align to TRBD2. V shed 6 bases, J shed 3 bases, and the junction held 4 bases outside the gene matches. The CDR3 length is 13 residues. Germline V CDR1 and CDR2: SNHLY, FYNNEI. The CDR3, as DNA: TGTGCCAGCAGGACCGCGGGGGAAGAGACCCAGTACTTC. It specifies CASRTAGEETQYF.

The chain uses TRBV19 and TRBJ1-2; tentative D call: TRBD1 (5 bases). This CDR3 is built from 13 residues. The V gene lost 9 bases and the J gene lost 4 bases, with 15 bases spanning the gap. CDR1 is LNHDA, CDR2 SQIVND, per germline (reference sequence). This CDR3 is CASGGVVPYGYTF. Here the CDR3 DNA reads TGTGCCAGCGGAGGGGTCGTACCCTATGGCTACACCTTC. Based on the CDR3 plus reference TRBV19 and TRBJ1-2, the full variable domain is DGGITQSPKYLFRKEGQNVTLSCEQNLNHDAMYWYRQDPGQGLRLIYYSQIVNDFQKGDIAEGYSVSREKKESFPLTVTSAQKNPTAFYLCASGGVVPYGYTFGSGTRLTVV.

This rearrangement joins TRBV6-1 to TRBJ1-3; TRBD1 is a possible D gene (6 bases). This CDR3 region has 15 residues. CDR1 MNHNS and CDR2 SASEGT come from the germline V gene. Trimming removed 1 base from V and 4 bases from J, with 11 bases in between. Here the CDR3 DNA reads TGTGCCAGCAGTGAAGGGGGACACGGGGGAAACACCATATATTTT. Encoded protein: CASSEGGHGGNTIYF.

This clone was found many times. The gene calls are TRBV6-5 and TRBJ1-5, with D perhaps TRBD1 (5 bases). The CDR3 is made up of 15 amino acids. Trimming took off 4 bases at V and 8 bases at J, with 18 bases between the two ends. Germline V gives CDR1 MNHEY, CDR2 SVGAGI. In nucleotides, the CDR3 is TGTGCCAGCAGTTCCCTGGGGGGTGTGGGTGAGCCCCAGCATTTT. Translating gives CASSSLGGVGEPQHF.

The chain recombines TRBV6-1 with TRBJ1-1, with TRBD1 matching 9 bases. The CDR3 runs to 14 residues. CDR1 is MNHNS, CDR2 SASEGT, per germline. V shed 6 bases and J 8 bases; nucleotides not matched to a gene: 10. In nucleotides, the CDR3 is TGTGCCAGCAGAGTCACAGGGGGCTGGGCCGAAGCTTTCTTT. This codes for CASRVTGGWAEAFF.

This chain links TRBV6-5 with TRBJ1-2; 9 bases agree with TRBD1. Trimming took 6 bases from V and 3 from J; bases not matched to a gene: 5. The CDR3 contains 14 residues. Germline CDR1 and CDR2: MNHEY and SVGAGI. The CDR3: CASRTGQGHYGYTF. The CDR3 bases are TGTGCCAGCAGGACGGGACAGGGACACTATGGCTACACCTTC.

The chain employs TRBV7-2 and TRBJ2-3; TRBD2 agrees at 12 bases. CDR3 length equals 18 residues. The V and J ends lost 5 bases and 3 bases, in that order; junction bases with no gene match: 12. Germline V gene sequence: CDR1 SGHTA, CDR2 FQGNSA. The CDR3 loop is CASSPGLLAGGKTDTQYF. CDR3 in DNA: TGTGCCAGCAGCCCTGGGTTACTAGCGGGGGGAAAGACAGATACGCAGTATTTT.

The gene calls are TRBV6-1 and TRBJ2-4; 8 bases are shared with TRBD1. Germline CDR1 is MNHNS and CDR2 is SASEGT. The CDR3 has 21 amino acids. V shed 2 bases and J 1 base; nucleotides not matched to a gene: 19. CDR3 in amino acids: CASSEIPGQDSYLGAKNIQYF. In nucleotides, the CDR3 is TGTGCCAGCAGTGAAATTCCGGGACAGGATAGCTACCTTGGGGCCAAAAACATTCAGTACTTC.

V and J are TRBV4-3 and TRBJ2-1; the match to TRBD2 covers 8 bases. Losses at the gene ends were 6 bases for V and 8 bases for J; bases not matched to a gene: 9. Germline CDR1 is LGHNA and CDR2 is YSLEER. This CDR3 spans 14 amino acids. The CDR3 nucleotides read TGCGCCAGCAGTTCTCGGGGGGGCTGGGATGAGCAGTTCTTC. Its translation is CASSSRGGWDEQFF.

The chain carries TRBV6-1 and TRBJ2-7, with D uncertain. The CDR3 is 11 residues long. With 5 bases removed from V and 4 bases from J, the gap between germline ends came to 6 bases. Germline V gene lookup returns CDR1 MNHNS and CDR2 SASEGT. CDR3 DNA sequence: TGTGCCAGCAGTCGAGAGTACGAGCAGTACTTC. Encoded protein: CASSREYEQYF.

The chain links TRBV13 to TRBJ1-5; the D is unclear. Trimming took 8 bases from V and 3 from J, leaving 11 bases between them. Germline V gene lookup returns CDR1 PRHDT and CDR2 FYEKMQ (reference sequence). The CDR3 has 13 residues. CDR3 loop: CASHVGANQPQHF. In nucleotides, the CDR3 is TGTGCCAGCCACGTGGGAGCCAATCAGCCCCAGCATTTT. The full variable domain, with the rest looked up from reference TRBV13 and TRBJ1-5, is AAGVIQSPRHLIKEKRETATLKCYPIPRHDTVYWYQQGPGQDPQFLISFYEKMQSDKGSIPDRFSAQQFSDYHSELNMSSLELGDSALYFCASHVGANQPQHFGDGTRLSIL.

The table lists this clone with a few counts. V is TRBV5-1 and J is TRBJ1-4; D might be TRBD1 (5 bases). V lost 0 bases to trimming and J lost 5 bases, with 8 bases between them. The CDR3 is 14 residues long. Germline CDR1 is SGHRS and CDR2 is YFSETQ. CDR3 nucleotides: TGCGCCAGCAGCTTGGCCGACAGCAATGAAAAACTGTTTTTT. Translating gives CASSLADSNEKLFF.

The chain couples TRBV28 to TRBJ1-1; no firm D call. The CDR3 loop spans 12 amino acids. V was clipped by 7 bases and J by 11 bases, with 17 bases between them. CDR1 MDHEN and CDR2 SYDVKM come from the germline V gene. As DNA, the CDR3 is TGTGCCAGCACGTATCGGGGTTTTCGTGCTTTCTTT. Encoded protein: CASTYRGFRAFF.

The chain couples TRBV4-2 to TRBJ2-1, with TRBD2 as a possible D gene (5 bases). CDR1 is LGHNA and CDR2 is YNFKEQ in the germline V gene. This CDR3 contains 14 residues. V lost 6 bases, J lost 6 bases, and 15 bases lay in between. Written as DNA, the CDR3 is TGTGCCAGCAGGACTACAACAAACCCCAATGAGCAGTTCTTC. Protein product: CASRTTTNPNEQFF.

The chain combines TRBV2 with TRBJ2-3; D might be TRBD2 (7 bases). CDR3 length: 16 residues. V was trimmed by 7 bases and J by 0 bases, leaving 17 bases between them. Germline lookup yields CDR1 SNHLY and CDR2 FYNNEI. CDR3 nucleotide sequence: TGTGCCAGCACCAGGGGCGGGGGAATTAGCACAGATACGCAGTATTTT. It codes for CASTRGGGISTDTQYF.

The CDR3 region has the DNA TGTGCCAGCACCGACTTGAGCTCCTATAATTCACCCCTCCACTTT. Its translation is CASTDLSSYNSPLHF. V gene TRBV27 combines with J gene TRBJ1-6, with D hard to call. V lost 7 bases, J lost 0 bases, and 10 bases lay in between. There are 15 residues in the CDR3. CDR1 is MNHEY and CDR2 is SMNVEV in the germline V gene (reference sequence).

This clone occurred once. V is TRBV28 and J is TRBJ1-6, with TRBD1 identical over 8 bases. The length of the CDR3 is 15 residues. Germline CDR1 MDHEN, CDR2 SYDVKM. V trimming: 8 bases; J trimming: 6 bases; junction bases outside the gene matches: 9. The CDR3 region is CASGSRTGLNSPLHF. The CDR3 region has the DNA TGTGCCAGCGGATCCCGGACAGGGCTTAATTCACCCCTCCACTTT.

This clone has just one count. The J gene is TRBJ1-1, the V gene TRBV6-5; 10 bases align to TRBD1. The V and J ends lost 0 bases and 1 base, in that order; junction bases with no gene match: 2. Germline CDR1 MNHEY, CDR2 SVGAGI. The length of the CDR3 is 16 residues. For the CDR3, the DNA is TGTGCCAGCAGTTACTCGACAGGGGGCTCGAACACTGAAGCTTTCTTT. It codes for CASSYSTGGSNTEAFF.

This chain connects TRBV9 to TRBJ2-1; 9 positions agree with TRBD2. The CDR3 consists of 15 residues. V lost 0 bases to trimming and J lost 7 bases; unmatched junction nucleotides: 5. CDR1 SGDLS and CDR2 YYNGEE come from the germline V gene. CDR3 amino acids: CASSVGGGALNEQFF. Here the CDR3 DNA reads TGTGCCAGCAGCGTAGGCGGGGGGGCCTTAAATGAGCAGTTCTTC.